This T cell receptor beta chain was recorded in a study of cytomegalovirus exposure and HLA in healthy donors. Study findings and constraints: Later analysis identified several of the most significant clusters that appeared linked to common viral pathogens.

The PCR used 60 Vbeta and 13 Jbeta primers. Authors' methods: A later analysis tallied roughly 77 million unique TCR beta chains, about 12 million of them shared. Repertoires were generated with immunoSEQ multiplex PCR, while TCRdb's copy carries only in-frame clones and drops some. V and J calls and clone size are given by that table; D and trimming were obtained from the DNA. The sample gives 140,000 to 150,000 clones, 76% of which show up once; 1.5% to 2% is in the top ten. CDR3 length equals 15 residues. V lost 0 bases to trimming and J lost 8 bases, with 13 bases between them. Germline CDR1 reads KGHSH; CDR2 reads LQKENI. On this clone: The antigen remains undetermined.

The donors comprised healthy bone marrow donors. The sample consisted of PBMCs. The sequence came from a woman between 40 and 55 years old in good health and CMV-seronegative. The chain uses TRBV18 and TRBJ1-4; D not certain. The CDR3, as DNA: TGTGCCAGCTCACCACCGGGGTCTACTAGGGAAAAACTGTTTTTT. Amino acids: CASSPPGSTREKLFF.